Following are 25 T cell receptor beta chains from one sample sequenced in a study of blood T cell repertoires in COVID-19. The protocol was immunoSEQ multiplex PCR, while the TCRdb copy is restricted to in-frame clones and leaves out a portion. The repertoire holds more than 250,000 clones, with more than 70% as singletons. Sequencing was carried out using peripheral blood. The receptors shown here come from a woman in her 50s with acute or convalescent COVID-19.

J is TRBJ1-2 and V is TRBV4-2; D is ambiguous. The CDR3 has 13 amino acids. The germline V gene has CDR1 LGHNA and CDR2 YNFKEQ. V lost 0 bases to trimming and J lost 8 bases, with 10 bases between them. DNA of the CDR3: TGTGCCAGCAGCCAAGATCGGAGCGGAGGCTACACCTTC. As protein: CASSQDRSGGYTF.

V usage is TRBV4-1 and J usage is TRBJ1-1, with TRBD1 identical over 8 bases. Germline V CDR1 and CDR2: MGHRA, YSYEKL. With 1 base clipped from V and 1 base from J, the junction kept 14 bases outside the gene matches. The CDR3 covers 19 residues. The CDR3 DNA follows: TGCGCCAGCAGCCAAGCCATCGGAAGGACAGGGAATGGGAACACTGAAGCTTTCTTT. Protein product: CASSQAIGRTGNGNTEAFF.

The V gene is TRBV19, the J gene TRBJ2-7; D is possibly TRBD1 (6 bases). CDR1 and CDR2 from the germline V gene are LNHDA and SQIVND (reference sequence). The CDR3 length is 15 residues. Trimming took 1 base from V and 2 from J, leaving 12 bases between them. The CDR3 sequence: CASSIAAGDAYEQYF. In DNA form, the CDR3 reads TGTGCCAGTAGTATAGCGGCAGGGGACGCCTACGAGCAGTACTTC.

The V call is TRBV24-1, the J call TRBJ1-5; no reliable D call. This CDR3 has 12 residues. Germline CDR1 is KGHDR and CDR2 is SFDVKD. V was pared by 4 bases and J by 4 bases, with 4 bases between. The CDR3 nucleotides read TGTGCCACCAGTGACCGTAATCAGCCCCAGCATTTT. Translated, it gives CATSDRNQPQHF.

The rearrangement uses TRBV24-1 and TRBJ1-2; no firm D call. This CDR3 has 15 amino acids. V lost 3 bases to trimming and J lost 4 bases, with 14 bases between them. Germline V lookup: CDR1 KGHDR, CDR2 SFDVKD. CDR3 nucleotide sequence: TGTGCCACCAGTGATCCCCGCTTGGAGGGCTATGGCTACACCTTC. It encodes CATSDPRLEGYGYTF.

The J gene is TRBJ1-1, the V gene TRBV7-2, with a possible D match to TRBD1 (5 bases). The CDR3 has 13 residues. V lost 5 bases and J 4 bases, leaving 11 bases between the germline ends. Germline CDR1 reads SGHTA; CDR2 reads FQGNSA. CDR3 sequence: CASSPQQGTEAFF. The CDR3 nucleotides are TGTGCCAGCAGCCCCCAGCAGGGCACTGAAGCTTTCTTT. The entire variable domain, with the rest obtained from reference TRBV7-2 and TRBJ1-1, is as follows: GAGVSQSPSNKVTEKGKDVELRCDPISGHTALYWYRQSLGQGLEFLIYFQGNSAPDKSGLPSDRFSAERTGGSVSTLTIQRTQQEDSAVYLCASSPQQGTEAFFGQGTRLTVV.

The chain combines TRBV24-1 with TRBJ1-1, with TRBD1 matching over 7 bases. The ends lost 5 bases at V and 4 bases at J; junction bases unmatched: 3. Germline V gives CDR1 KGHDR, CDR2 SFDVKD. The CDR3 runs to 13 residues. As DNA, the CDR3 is TGTGCCACCAGTGGACAGGGTGGCACTGAAGCTTTCTTT. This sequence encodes CATSGQGGTEAFF.

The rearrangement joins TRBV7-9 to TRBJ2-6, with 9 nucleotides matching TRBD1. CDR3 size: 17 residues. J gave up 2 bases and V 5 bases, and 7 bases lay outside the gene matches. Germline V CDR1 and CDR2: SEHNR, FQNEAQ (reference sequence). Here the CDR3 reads CASSPGTGRAGANVLTF. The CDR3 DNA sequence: TGTGCCAGCAGCCCAGGGACAGGGAGAGCTGGGGCCAACGTCCTGACTTTC.

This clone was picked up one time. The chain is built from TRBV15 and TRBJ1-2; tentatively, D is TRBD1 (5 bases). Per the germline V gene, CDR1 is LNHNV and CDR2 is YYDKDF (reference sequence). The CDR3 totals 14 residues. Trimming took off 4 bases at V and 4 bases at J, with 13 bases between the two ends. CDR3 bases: TGTGCCACCAGCACGAAGGGGAACTCCTATGGCTACACCTTC. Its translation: CATSTKGNSYGYTF.

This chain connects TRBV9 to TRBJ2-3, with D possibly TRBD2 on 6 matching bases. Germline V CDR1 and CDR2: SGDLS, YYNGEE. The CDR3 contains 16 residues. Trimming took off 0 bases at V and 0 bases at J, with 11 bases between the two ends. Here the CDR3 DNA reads TGTGCCAGCAGCGTAGCACTAGCAACTAGCACAGATACGCAGTATTTT. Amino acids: CASSVALATSTDTQYF.

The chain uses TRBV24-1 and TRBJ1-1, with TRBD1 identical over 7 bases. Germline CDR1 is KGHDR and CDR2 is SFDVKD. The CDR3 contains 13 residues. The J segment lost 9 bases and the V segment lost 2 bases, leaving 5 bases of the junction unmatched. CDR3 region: CATSDWGQSKAFF. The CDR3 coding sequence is TGTGCCACCAGTGATTGGGGACAGTCAAAAGCTTTCTTT.

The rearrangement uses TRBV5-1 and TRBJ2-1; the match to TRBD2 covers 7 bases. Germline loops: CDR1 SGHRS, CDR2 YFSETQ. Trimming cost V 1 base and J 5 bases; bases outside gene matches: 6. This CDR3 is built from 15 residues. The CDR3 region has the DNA TGCGCCAGCAGCTTGTACCCGGGAGGCAACAATGAGCAGTTCTTC. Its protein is CASSLYPGGNNEQFF.

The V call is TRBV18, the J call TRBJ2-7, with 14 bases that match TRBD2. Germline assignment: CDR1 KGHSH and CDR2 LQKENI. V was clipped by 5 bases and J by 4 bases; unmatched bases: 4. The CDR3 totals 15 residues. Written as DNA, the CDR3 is TGTGCCAGCTCAGCCGGGACTAGCGGGAGTTACGAGCAGTACGTC. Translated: CASSAGTSGSYEQYV.

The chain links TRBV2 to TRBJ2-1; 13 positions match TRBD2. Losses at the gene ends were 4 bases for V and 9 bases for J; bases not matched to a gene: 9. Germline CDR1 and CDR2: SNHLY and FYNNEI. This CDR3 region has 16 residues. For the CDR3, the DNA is TGTGCCAGCAGTGGACTAGCGGGGGGCGGGTCAACTGAGCAGTTCTTC. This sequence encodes CASSGLAGGGSTEQFF.

The CDR3 spells CASSLRTVNNEQFF. Here the CDR3 DNA reads TGTGCCAGCAGCTTACGGACTGTAAACAATGAGCAGTTCTTC. The genes are TRBV7-8 and TRBJ2-1; the D gene is possibly TRBD2 (5 bases). Germline CDR1 reads SGHVS; CDR2 reads FQNEAQ. V lost 2 bases and J 5 bases, leaving 10 bases between the germline ends. This CDR3 region has 14 residues.

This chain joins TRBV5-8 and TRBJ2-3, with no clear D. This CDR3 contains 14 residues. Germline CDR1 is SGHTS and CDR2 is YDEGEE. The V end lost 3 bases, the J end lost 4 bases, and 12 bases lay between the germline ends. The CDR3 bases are TGTGCCAGCAGCTATTACCCGAGCGCAGATACGCAGTATTTT. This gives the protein CASSYYPSADTQYF.

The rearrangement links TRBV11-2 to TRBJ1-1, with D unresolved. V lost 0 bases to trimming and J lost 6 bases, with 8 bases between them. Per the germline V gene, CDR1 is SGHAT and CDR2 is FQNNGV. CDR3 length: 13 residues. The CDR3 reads CASSLDRTAEAFF. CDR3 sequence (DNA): TGTGCCAGCAGCTTAGATCGTACAGCTGAAGCTTTCTTT. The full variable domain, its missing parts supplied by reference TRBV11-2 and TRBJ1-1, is EAGVAQSPRYKIIEKRQSVAFWCNPISGHATLYWYQQILGQGPKLLIQFQNNGVVDDSQLPKDRFSAERLKGVDSTLKIQPAKLEDSAVYLCASSLDRTAEAFFGQGTRLTVV.

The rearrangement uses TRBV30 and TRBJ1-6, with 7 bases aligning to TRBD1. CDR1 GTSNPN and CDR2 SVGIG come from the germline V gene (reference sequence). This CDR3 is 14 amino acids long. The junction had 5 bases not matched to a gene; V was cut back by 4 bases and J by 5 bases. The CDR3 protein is CAWNSGQDNSPLHF. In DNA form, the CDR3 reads TGTGCCTGGAATTCCGGACAGGATAATTCACCCCTCCACTTT.

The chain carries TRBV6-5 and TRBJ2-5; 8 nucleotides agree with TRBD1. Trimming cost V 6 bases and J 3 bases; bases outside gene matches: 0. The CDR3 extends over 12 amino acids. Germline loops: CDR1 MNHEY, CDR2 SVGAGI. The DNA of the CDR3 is TGTGCCAGCAGGGACAGGGAAGAGACCCAGTACTTC. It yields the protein CASRDREETQYF.

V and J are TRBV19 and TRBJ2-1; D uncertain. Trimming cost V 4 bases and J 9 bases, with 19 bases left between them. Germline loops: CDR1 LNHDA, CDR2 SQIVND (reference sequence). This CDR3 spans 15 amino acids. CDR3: CASSNLERVYSEQFF. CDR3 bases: TGTGCCAGTAGTAACCTAGAGCGCGTCTATAGTGAGCAGTTCTTC. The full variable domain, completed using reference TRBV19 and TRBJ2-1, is DGGITQSPKYLFRKEGQNVTLSCEQNLNHDAMYWYRQDPGQGLRLIYYSQIVNDFQKGDIAEGYSVSREKKESFPLTVTSAQKNPTAFYLCASSNLERVYSEQFFGPGTRLTVL.

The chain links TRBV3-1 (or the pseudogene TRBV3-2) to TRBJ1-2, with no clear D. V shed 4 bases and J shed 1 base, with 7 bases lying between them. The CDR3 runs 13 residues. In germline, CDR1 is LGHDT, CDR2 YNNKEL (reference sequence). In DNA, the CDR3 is TGTGCCAGCAGCCCCGTTCGTAACTATGGCTACACCTTC. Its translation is CASSPVRNYGYTF.

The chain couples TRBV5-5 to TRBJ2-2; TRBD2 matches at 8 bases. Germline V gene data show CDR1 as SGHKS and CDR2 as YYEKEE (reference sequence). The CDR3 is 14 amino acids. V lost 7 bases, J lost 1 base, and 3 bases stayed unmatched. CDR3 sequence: CASLSGGNTGELFF. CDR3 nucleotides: TGTGCCAGCCTCAGCGGGGGGAACACCGGGGAGCTGTTTTTT.

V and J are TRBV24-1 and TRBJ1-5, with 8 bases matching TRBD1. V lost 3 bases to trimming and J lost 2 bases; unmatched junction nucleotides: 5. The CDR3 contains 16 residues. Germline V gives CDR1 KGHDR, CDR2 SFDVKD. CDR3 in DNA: TGTGCCACCAGTGATCCGACAGGGGCGGGCAATCAGCCCCAGCATTTT. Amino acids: CATSDPTGAGNQPQHF.

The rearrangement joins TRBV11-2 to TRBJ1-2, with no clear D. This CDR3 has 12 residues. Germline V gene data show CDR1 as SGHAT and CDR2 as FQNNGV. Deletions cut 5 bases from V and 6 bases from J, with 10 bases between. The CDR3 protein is CASSPWSDGYTF. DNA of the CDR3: TGTGCCAGCAGCCCATGGAGCGATGGCTACACCTTC.

The DNA of the CDR3 is TGTGCCAGCACCCCGTGGGGGCCCAATGAGCAGTTCTTC. This translates into CASTPWGPNEQFF. The rearrangement uses TRBV13 and TRBJ2-1; D is possibly TRBD1 (6 bases). V was shortened by 7 bases and J by 6 bases, with 13 bases between the two germline ends. The length of the CDR3 is 13 residues. Germline values: CDR1 PRHDT, CDR2 FYEKMQ (reference sequence).